This TCR beta chain was obtained from a study of blood T cell repertoires in COVID-19. Overall study context: Samples came from the United States, Italy and Spain, spanning acute and convalescent COVID-19. T cells, B-cell-depleted T cells, or PBMCs provided the cDNA or gDNA that served as material.

Source study methods: Nucleated cell number was recorded as an estimate derived from reference gene primer amplification. Assay: immunoSEQ multiplex PCR; the TCRdb copy retains only in-frame clones and omits some. V and J calls and clone size are given by that table; D and trimming were obtained from the DNA. The table has approximately 250,000 clones, more than 75% seen once; the top ten hold around 8.8%. Notes on this clone: Sequence at one end of the junction differs from germline and may be a read error.

This clonotype was obtained from a man aged 40-49 years with active or convalescent COVID-19. The sample was peripheral blood.

CDR3 sequence (DNA): TGTGCCAGCAAATGGCAGGGGAACGCCGGGGAGCTGTTTTTT. Translated, it gives CASKWQGNAGELFF. The rearrangement joins TRBV6-5 to TRBJ2-2, with a tentative D call TRBD1 (6 bases). This CDR3 region has 14 residues. The germline gives CDR1 MNHEY, CDR2 SVGAGI.